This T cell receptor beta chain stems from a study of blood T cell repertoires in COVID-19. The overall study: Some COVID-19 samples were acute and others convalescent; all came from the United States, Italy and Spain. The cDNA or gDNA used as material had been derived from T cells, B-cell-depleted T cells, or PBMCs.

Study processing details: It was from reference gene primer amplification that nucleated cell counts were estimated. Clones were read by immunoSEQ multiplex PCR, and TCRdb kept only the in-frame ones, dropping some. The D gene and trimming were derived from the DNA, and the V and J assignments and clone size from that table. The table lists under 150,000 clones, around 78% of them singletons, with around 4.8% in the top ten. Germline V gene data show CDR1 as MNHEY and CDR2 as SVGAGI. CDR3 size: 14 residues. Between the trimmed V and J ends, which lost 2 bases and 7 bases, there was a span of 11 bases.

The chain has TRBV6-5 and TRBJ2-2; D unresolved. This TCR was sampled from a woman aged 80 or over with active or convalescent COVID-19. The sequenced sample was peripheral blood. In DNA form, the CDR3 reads TGTGCCAGCAGTTACGCGACTCCGATCGGGGAGCTGTTTTTT. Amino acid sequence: CASSYATPIGELFF.